This T cell receptor beta chain comes out of a study of CD8+ T cells in alopecia areata. V lost 5 bases to trimming and J lost 2 bases; unmatched junction nucleotides: 7. CDR3 length equals 17 residues. The germline CDR1 and CDR2 sequences are SGHTA and FQGNSA. For about five patients taking part in the biomarker study, CD4+ cells were further sorted into CD25+CD127- cells. Collection of lesional scalp punch biopsies and peripheral blood was performed in alopecia areata patients. Extracted RNA was reverse transcribed into cDNA, the sequencing template. Some clones are missing from TCRdb's copy, which holds only in-frame ones; the method was immunoSEQ multiplex PCR. The data show about 37,000 clones, with 45% to 65% seen just once and roughly 1.8% held by the top ten.

This TCR came from a human donor with alopecia areata. Sequencing used CD4+ Tregs sorted from blood. The chain recombines TRBV7-2 with TRBJ2-1; 12 nucleotides align to TRBD2. DNA of the CDR3: TGTGCCAGCAGCCCACGACTAGCGGGGGTCCCCTACAATGAGCAGTTCTTC. This sequence encodes CASSPRLAGVPYNEQFF.